This entry lists 22 T cell receptor beta chains sequenced from one sample in a study of cytomegalovirus exposure and HLA in healthy donors. Measured with immunoSEQ multiplex PCR; TCRdb has only the in-frame clones, and not every one. This sample has about 65,000 clones, with approximately 93% found just once. Sequenced input: PBMCs. The receptors stem from a man in his late teens or twenties in good health and CMV-seropositive.

This chain uses TRBV6-6 with TRBJ1-5; 7 bases match TRBD1. V lost 3 bases to trimming and J lost 0 bases; unmatched junction nucleotides: 5. CDR1 is MNHNY, CDR2 SVGAGI, per germline (reference sequence). The CDR3 has 16 amino acids. CDR3: CASSYGTDYSNQPQHF. For the CDR3, the DNA is TGTGCCAGCAGTTATGGGACAGACTATAGCAATCAGCCCCAGCATTTT.

This chain links TRBV6-4 with TRBJ2-1, with a possible D match to TRBD1 (6 bases). This CDR3 is built from 13 residues. V lost 0 bases and J lost 7, with 7 bases in between. Germline V lookup: CDR1 MRHNA, CDR2 SNTAGT. DNA of the CDR3: TGTGCCAGCAGTGACTCGGACAGTAATGAGCAGTTCTTC. The encoded protein is CASSDSDSNEQFF.

The genes are TRBV19 and TRBJ1-4; 7 bases align to TRBD1. The CDR3 has 17 residues. With V trimmed by 5 bases and J by 7 bases, 16 bases remained unmatched. Germline V gene data show CDR1 as LNHDA and CDR2 as SQIVND (reference sequence). The CDR3 region is CASSSTPWTGLGEKLFF. CDR3 DNA: TGTGCCAGTAGTTCGACCCCTTGGACAGGCCTCGGTGAAAAACTGTTTTTT.

This chain joins TRBV6-6 and TRBJ1-4, with a weak D call TRBD1 (6 bases). CDR3 length: 14 amino acids. Germline V gene lookup returns CDR1 MNHNY and CDR2 SVGAGI (reference sequence). The V gene lost 7 bases and the J gene lost 6 bases, with 15 bases spanning the gap. For the CDR3, the DNA is TGTGCCAGCATCGAGACAGGCCTTTATGAAAAACTGTTTTTT. Protein: CASIETGLYEKLFF.

The rearrangement uses TRBV18 and TRBJ2-5; no reliable D call. Germline V gene sequence: CDR1 KGHSH, CDR2 LQKENI. Trimming removed 3 bases at V and 1 base at J, with 15 bases between. CDR3 length: 16 amino acids. DNA of the CDR3: TGTGCCAGCTCACCCCGACTTACCCAGCTCCAAGAGACCCAGTACTTC. Amino acid sequence: CASSPRLTQLQETQYF.

This chain uses TRBV7-9 with TRBJ1-2, with D perhaps TRBD1 (5 bases). Germline lookup yields CDR1 SEHNR and CDR2 FQNEAQ (reference sequence). Between the trimmed V and J ends, which lost 5 bases and 3 bases, there was a span of 19 bases. The length of the CDR3 is 16 residues. The CDR3 is CASSPIELTAHYGYTF. Here the CDR3 DNA reads TGTGCCAGCAGCCCAATAGAATTGACAGCTCACTATGGCTACACCTTC.

This clone showed up just once. The chain links TRBV2 to TRBJ2-5; 8 bases line up with TRBD1. The end of the DNA aligns better with TRBJ2-7, so the J call may be wrong. CDR3 length: 13 amino acids. The germline gives CDR1 SNHLY, CDR2 FYNNEI. In DNA, the CDR3 is TGTGCCAGCACCCGGACAGGGCCAGACGAGCAGTACTTC. It translates to CASTRTGPDEQYF.

The CDR3 protein is CASSTSSGVAGANVLTF. Here the CDR3 DNA reads TGTGCCAGCAGCACCTCGTCGGGGGTCGCTGGGGCCAACGTCCTGACTTTC. This chain connects TRBV7-9 to TRBJ2-6, with D perhaps TRBD2 (6 bases). The CDR3 length is 17 residues. Trimming removed 5 bases at V and 2 bases at J, with 16 bases between. Germline CDR1 reads SEHNR; CDR2 reads FQNEAQ (reference sequence).

The genes are TRBV28 and TRBJ2-4; TRBD2 agrees at 8 bases. V was clipped by 3 bases and J by 5 bases; unmatched bases: 6. The germline CDR1 and CDR2 sequences are MDHEN and SYDVKM. The CDR3 totals 15 residues. CDR3 protein: CASSFDPGGENIQYF. CDR3 sequence (DNA): TGTGCCAGCAGTTTCGATCCCGGGGGGGAAAACATTCAGTACTTC.

The chain employs TRBV5-1 and TRBJ1-1; perhaps TRBD1 as D (5 bases). V lost 2 bases, J lost 3 bases, and 11 bases lay in between. The germline gives CDR1 SGHRS, CDR2 YFSETQ. This CDR3 is 14 amino acids long. Here the CDR3 reads CASSLTGGDTEAFF. The CDR3, as DNA: TGCGCCAGCAGCTTAACTGGGGGGGACACTGAAGCTTTCTTT.

The chain joins TRBV6-4 to TRBJ2-7; perhaps TRBD1 as D (5 bases). The germline gives CDR1 MRHNA, CDR2 SNTAGT. V was trimmed by 6 bases and J by 3 bases, leaving 18 bases between them. The CDR3 is 15 amino acids. CDR3 in DNA: TGTGCCAGCAGAAGCCCAATACAGGTCCTCTACGAGCAGTACTTC. It encodes CASRSPIQVLYEQYF.

The chain couples TRBV6-6 to TRBJ1-6; TRBD1 matches at 7 bases. The CDR3 length is 14 residues. Per the germline V gene, CDR1 is MNHNY and CDR2 is SVGAGI (reference sequence). Trimming took 4 bases from V and 9 from J; bases not matched to a gene: 6. CDR3 protein: CASSFDRESSPLHF. CDR3 DNA: TGTGCCAGCAGTTTCGACAGGGAGTCTTCACCCCTCCACTTT.

The chain links TRBV7-2 to TRBJ2-7, with 10 bases that match TRBD1. CDR3 size: 15 residues. The germline V gene has CDR1 SGHTA and CDR2 FQGNSA. V was clipped by 1 base and J by 1 base; unmatched bases: 1. The CDR3 spells CASSLGGQGSYEQYF. CDR3 nucleotides: TGTGCCAGCAGCTTAGGGGGACAGGGGTCCTACGAGCAGTACTTC. Supplemented by reference TRBV7-2 and TRBJ2-7, the full variable domain reads GAGVSQSPSNKVTEKGKDVELRCDPISGHTALYWYRQSLGQGLEFLIYFQGNSAPDKSGLPSDRFSAERTGGSVSTLTIQRTQQEDSAVYLCASSLGGQGSYEQYFGPGTRLTVT.

The V and J genes are TRBV27 and TRBJ2-5; tentatively, D is TRBD1 (5 bases). This CDR3 is built from 14 residues. The germline gives CDR1 MNHEY, CDR2 SMNVEV (reference sequence). The germline V and J ends were trimmed by 6 bases and 1 base, with 12 bases remaining between them. CDR3 loop: CASSRDSLQETQYF. DNA of the CDR3: TGTGCCAGCAGCCGTGACAGTCTCCAAGAGACCCAGTACTTC.

The chain combines TRBV11-2 with TRBJ2-7; D gene ambiguous. This CDR3 contains 12 residues. V gave up 2 bases and J gave up 4 bases, with 6 bases separating them. Germline V CDR1 and CDR2: SGHAT, FQNNGV. The CDR3 reads CASSLQTYEQYF. CDR3 DNA sequence: TGTGCCAGCAGCTTACAGACTTACGAGCAGTACTTC.

V usage is TRBV2 and J usage is TRBJ2-3; 7 nucleotides agree with TRBD1. This CDR3 has 13 residues. Germline lookup yields CDR1 SNHLY and CDR2 FYNNEI. With V trimmed by 8 bases and J by 0 bases, 2 bases remained unmatched. The CDR3 region has the DNA TGTGCCAGCCAACAGGGGAGCACAGATACGCAGTATTTT. Amino acids: CASQQGSTDTQYF.

The rearrangement uses TRBV9 and TRBJ2-7, with D perhaps TRBD2 (5 bases). Trimming removed 0 bases at V and 3 bases at J, with 10 bases between. Per the germline V gene, CDR1 is SGDLS and CDR2 is YYNGEE. The CDR3 consists of 14 residues. DNA for the CDR3: TGTGCCAGCAGCGTAGCCCAACGGGGCTACGAGCAGTACTTC. It translates to CASSVAQRGYEQYF. Using reference TRBV9 and TRBJ2-7 for the parts outside the CDR3, the full variable domain is DSGVTQTPKHLITATGQRVTLRCSPRSGDLSVYWYQQSLDQGLQFLIQYYNGEERAKGNILERFSAQQFPDLHSELNLSSLELGDSALYFCASSVAQRGYEQYFGPGTRLTVT.

The chain has TRBV6-1 and TRBJ2-2; 8 bases are a match to TRBD1. The CDR3 sequence is 15 residues long. CDR1 and CDR2 (germline): MNHNS, SASEGT. V dropped 2 bases and J dropped 5; count of bases not matched to a gene: 4. This chain's CDR3 is CASSESWTGTGELFF. CDR3 nucleotide sequence: TGTGCCAGCAGTGAAAGCTGGACAGGGACCGGGGAGCTGTTTTTT.

The CDR3 nucleotides read TGTGCCAGCAGCTTAGCTAGCGGGGGAAACGAGTACTTC. It codes for CASSLASGGNEYF. The V gene is TRBV7-2, the J gene TRBJ2-7, with 9 bases lining up with TRBD2. This CDR3 is built from 13 residues. The germline V gene has CDR1 SGHTA and CDR2 FQGNSA. The V segment lost 0 bases and the J segment 11 bases; nucleotides outside the gene matches: 5. Full variable domain (rest looked up from reference TRBV7-2 and TRBJ2-7): GAGVSQSPSNKVTEKGKDVELRCDPISGHTALYWYRQSLGQGLEFLIYFQGNSAPDKSGLPSDRFSAERTGGSVSTLTIQRTQQEDSAVYLCASSLASGGNEYFGPGTRLTVT.

There are a few counts of this clone. The rearrangement joins TRBV28 to TRBJ2-7; D is ambiguous. Germline CDR1 MDHEN, CDR2 SYDVKM. This CDR3 has 16 residues. V was shortened by 5 bases and J by 0 bases, with 17 bases between the two germline ends. The CDR3 sequence: CASSAGNRLSSYEQYF. For the CDR3, the DNA is TGTGCCAGCAGTGCTGGTAACCGACTGAGCTCCTACGAGCAGTACTTC.

The chain carries TRBV7-2 and TRBJ2-1; 10 bases are a match to TRBD2. CDR1 is SGHTA, CDR2 FQGNSA, per germline. The CDR3 consists of 15 residues. The ends lost 5 bases at V and 9 bases at J; junction bases unmatched: 10. CDR3 region: CASSASGGAVFEQFF. The DNA of the CDR3 is TGTGCCAGCAGCGCGAGCGGGGGGGCGGTTTTTGAGCAGTTCTTC. Supplemented by reference TRBV7-2 and TRBJ2-1, the full variable domain reads GAGVSQSPSNKVTEKGKDVELRCDPISGHTALYWYRQSLGQGLEFLIYFQGNSAPDKSGLPSDRFSAERTGGSVSTLTIQRTQQEDSAVYLCASSASGGAVFEQFFGPGTRLTVL.

J is TRBJ1-4 and V is TRBV11-2, with D uncertain. Germline loops: CDR1 SGHAT, CDR2 FQNNGV. Deletions cut 5 bases from V and 8 bases from J, with 12 bases between. The CDR3 length is 13 residues. The CDR3 protein is CASSQERWEKLFF. The CDR3 DNA is TGTGCCAGCAGCCAAGAGAGGTGGGAAAAACTGTTTTTT.